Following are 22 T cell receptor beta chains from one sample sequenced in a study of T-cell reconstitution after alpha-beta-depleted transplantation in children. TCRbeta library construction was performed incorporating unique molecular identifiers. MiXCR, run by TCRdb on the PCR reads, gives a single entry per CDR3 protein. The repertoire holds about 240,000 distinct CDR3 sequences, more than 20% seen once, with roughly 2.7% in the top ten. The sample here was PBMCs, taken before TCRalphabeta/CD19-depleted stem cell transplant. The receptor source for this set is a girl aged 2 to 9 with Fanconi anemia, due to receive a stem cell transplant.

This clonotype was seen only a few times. The CDR3 DNA reads TGTGCCAGCAGTTACGCCTCTAGCGGGCCCTTCTACAATGAGCAGTTCTTC. Protein product: CASSYASSGPFYNEQFF. The chain has TRBV6-5 and TRBJ2-1, with TRBD2 identical over 8 bases. J was trimmed by 3 bases and V by 2 bases; bases with no gene match: 9. This CDR3 is 17 amino acids long. CDR1 is MNHEY, CDR2 SVGAGI, per germline.

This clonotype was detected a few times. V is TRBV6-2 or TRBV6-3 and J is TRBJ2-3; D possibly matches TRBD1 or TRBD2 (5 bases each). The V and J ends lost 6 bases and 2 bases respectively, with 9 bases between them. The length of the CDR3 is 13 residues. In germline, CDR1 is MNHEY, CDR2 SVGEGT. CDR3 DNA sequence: TGTGCCAGCAGCGGGGACGTCACAGATACGCAGTATTTT. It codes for CASSGDVTDTQYF.

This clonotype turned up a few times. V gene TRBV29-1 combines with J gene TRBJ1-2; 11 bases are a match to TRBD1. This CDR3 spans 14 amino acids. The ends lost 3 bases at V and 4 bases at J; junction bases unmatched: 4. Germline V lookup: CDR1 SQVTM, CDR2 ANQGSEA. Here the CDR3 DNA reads TGCAGCGTTGAGGGTGGACAGGGGGCCTATGGCTACACCTTC. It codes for CSVEGGQGAYGYTF.

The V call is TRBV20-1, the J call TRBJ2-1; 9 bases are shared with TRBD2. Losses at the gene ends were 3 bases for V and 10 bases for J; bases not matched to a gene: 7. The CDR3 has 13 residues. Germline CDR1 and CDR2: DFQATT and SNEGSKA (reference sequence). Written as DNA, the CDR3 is TGCAGTGCTAGTTTAGCGGGAGCGGGCGAGCAGTTCTTC. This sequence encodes CSASLAGAGEQFF.

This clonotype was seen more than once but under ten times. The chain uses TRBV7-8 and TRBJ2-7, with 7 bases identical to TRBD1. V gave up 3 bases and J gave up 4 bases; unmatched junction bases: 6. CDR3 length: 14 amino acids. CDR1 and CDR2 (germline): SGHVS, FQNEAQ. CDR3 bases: TGTGCCAGCAGCTTTGATAACAGGGGTTACGAGCAGTACTTC. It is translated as CASSFDNRGYEQYF.

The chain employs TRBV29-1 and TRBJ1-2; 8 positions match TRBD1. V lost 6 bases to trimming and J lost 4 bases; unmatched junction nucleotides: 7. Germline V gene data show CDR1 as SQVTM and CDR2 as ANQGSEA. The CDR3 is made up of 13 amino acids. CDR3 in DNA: TGCAGCGTCGTGACAGGGGTGGCCTATGGCTACACCTTC. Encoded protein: CSVVTGVAYGYTF.

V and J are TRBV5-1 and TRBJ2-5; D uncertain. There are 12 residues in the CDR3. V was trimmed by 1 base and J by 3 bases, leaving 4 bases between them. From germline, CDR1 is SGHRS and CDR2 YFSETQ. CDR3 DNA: TGCGCCAGCAGCTTGTATAAAGAGACCCAGTACTTC. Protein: CASSLYKETQYF.

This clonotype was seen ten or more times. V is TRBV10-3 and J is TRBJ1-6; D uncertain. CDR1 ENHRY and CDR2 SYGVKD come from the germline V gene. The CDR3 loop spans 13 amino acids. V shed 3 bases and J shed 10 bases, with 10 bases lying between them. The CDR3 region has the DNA TGTGCCATCAGTGACCGCCTTCTCTCACCCCTCCACTTT. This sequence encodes CAISDRLLSPLHF.

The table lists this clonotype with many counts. The CDR3: CASSPGGSGYTF. As DNA, the CDR3 is TGTGCCAGCTCACCGGGGGGATCTGGCTACACCTTC. The rearrangement uses TRBV18 and TRBJ1-2, with D perhaps TRBD1 (5 bases). This CDR3 is built from 12 residues. V was clipped by 3 bases and J by 7 bases, with 9 bases between them. Germline loops: CDR1 KGHSH, CDR2 LQKENI.

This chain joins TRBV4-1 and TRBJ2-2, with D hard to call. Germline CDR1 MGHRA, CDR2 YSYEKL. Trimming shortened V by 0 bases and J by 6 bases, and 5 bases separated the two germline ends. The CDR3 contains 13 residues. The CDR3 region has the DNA TGCGCCAGCAGCCAAGACGGGTCCGGGGAGCTGTTTTTT. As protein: CASSQDGSGELFF.

The CDR3 DNA follows: TGCAGCTTTTGGGCAGGGAAAGAGACCCAGTACTTC. Amino acids: CSFWAGKETQYF. The chain combines TRBV29-1 with TRBJ2-5; maybe TRBD1 (5 bases). Germline V gives CDR1 SQVTM, CDR2 ANQGSEA. The CDR3 loop spans 12 amino acids. Trimming took 8 bases from V and 3 from J, leaving 13 bases between them.

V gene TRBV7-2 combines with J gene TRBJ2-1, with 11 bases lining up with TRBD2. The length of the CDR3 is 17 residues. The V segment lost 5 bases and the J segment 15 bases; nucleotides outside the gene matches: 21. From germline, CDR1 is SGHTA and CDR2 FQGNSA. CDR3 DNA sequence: TGTGCCAGCAGCCGACCAGTGAATAGCGGGAGGGCCGTTTCCCGGTTCTTC. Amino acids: CASSRPVNSGRAVSRFF.

CDR3 nucleotides: TGTGCCAGCAGTTTCCTGAGCGGGGGGTTCTACAATGAGCAGTTCTTC. This translates into CASSFLSGGFYNEQFF. This rearrangement joins TRBV12-3 or TRBV12-4 to TRBJ2-1; 9 positions match TRBD2. The CDR3 runs 16 residues. Unmatched junction bases numbered 6, after V lost 3 bases and J lost 3 bases.

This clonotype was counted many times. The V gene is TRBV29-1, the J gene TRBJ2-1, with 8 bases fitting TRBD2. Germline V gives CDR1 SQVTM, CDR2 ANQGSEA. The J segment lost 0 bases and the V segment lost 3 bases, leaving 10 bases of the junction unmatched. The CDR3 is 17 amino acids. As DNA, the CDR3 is TGCAGCGTTGATAGAGGTCCCAGCGGGAGCTCCTACAATGAGCAGTTCTTC. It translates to CSVDRGPSGSSYNEQFF.

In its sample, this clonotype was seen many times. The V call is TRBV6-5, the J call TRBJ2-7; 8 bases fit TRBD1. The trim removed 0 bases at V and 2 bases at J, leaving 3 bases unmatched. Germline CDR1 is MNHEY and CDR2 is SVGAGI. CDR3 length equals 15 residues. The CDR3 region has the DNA TGTGCCAGCAGTTACTCGGACAGGGACGCCTACGAGCAGTACTTC. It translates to CASSYSDRDAYEQYF.

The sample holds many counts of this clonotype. DNA of the CDR3: TGTGCCAGCAGGCGGGGTACAGGGCCCCCTATGCAGCAGTACTTC. As protein: CASRRGTGPPMQQYF. This chain joins TRBV12-3 or TRBV12-4 and TRBJ2-7; perhaps D is TRBD1 or TRBD2 (6 bases each). V was pared by 6 bases and J by 8 bases, with 23 bases between. The CDR3 totals 15 residues.

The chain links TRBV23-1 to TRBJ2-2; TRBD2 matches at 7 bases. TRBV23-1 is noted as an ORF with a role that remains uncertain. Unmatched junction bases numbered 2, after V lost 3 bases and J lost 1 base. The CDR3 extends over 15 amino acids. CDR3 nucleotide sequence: TGCGCCAGCAGTCATTCTAGCGGGAACACCGGGGAGCTGTTTTTT. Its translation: CASSHSSGNTGELFF.

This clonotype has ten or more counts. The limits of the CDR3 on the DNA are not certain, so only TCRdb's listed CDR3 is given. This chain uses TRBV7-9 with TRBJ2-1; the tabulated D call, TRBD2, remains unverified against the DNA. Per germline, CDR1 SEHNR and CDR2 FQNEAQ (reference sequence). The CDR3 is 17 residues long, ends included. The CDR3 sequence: CASSFFSGQGSYNEQFF.

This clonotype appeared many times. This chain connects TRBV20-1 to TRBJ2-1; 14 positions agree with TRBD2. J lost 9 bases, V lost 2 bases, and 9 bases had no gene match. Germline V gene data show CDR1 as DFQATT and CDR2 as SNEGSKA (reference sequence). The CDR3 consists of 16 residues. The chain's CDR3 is CSARNRLAGGPSEQFF. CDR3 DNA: TGCAGTGCTAGAAACCGACTAGCGGGGGGGCCGAGTGAGCAGTTCTTC.

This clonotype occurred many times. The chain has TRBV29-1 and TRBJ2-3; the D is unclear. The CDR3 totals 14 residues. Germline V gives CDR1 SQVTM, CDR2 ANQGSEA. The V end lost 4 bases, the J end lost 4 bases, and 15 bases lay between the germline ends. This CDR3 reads CSVALFGNSDTQYF. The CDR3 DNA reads TGCAGCGTTGCCCTGTTCGGTAATTCAGATACGCAGTATTTT.

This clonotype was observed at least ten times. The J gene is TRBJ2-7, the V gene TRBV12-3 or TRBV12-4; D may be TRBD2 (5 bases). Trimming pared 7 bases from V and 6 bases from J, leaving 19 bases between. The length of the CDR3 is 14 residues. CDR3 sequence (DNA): TGTGCCAGCAAACCGACTACCCCGAATGTCGAGCAGTACTTC. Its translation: CASKPTTPNVEQYF.

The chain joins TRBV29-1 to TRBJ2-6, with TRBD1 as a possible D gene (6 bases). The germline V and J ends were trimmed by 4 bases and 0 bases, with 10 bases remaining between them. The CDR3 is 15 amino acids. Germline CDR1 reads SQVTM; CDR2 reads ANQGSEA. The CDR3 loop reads CSVAQGTSGANVLTF. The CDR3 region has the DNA TGCAGCGTTGCTCAGGGGACCTCTGGGGCCAACGTCCTGACTTTC.